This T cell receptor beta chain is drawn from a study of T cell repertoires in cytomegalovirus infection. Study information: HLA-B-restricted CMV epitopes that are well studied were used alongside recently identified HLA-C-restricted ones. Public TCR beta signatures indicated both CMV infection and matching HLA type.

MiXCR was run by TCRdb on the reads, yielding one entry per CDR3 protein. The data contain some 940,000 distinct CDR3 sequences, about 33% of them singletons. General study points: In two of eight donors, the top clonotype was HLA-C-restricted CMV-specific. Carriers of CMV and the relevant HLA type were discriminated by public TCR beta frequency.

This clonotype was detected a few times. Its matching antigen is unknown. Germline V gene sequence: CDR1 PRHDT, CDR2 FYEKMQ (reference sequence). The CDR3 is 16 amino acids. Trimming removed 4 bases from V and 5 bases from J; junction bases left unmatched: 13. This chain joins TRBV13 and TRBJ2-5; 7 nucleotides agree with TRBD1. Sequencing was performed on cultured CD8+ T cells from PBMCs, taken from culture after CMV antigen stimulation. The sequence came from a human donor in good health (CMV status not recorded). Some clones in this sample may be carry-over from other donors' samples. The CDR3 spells CASSSARTGDPETQYF. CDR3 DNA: TGTGCCAGCAGCTCCGCGAGAACAGGGGACCCGGAGACCCAGTACTTC.